The 14 T cell receptor beta chains below come from one sample, sequenced in a study of control samples from healthy donors and cancer patients. Only in-frame clones appear in the TCRdb table, and some are missing; sequencing was by immunoSEQ multiplex PCR. Among 120,000 or so clones, around 87% were seen once, and the ten largest hold roughly 3%. The sample was blood. These receptor sequences come from a man aged 60-69 years in good health.

The chain carries TRBV6-6 and TRBJ1-4, with 7 bases lining up with TRBD1. The V gene's germline CDR1 is MNHNY and CDR2 SVGAGI (reference sequence). Trimming removed 10 bases from V and 5 bases from J; junction bases left unmatched: 10. The CDR3 sequence is 14 residues long. The CDR3 reads CATKPGTENEKLFF. CDR3 sequence (DNA): TGTGCCACAAAACCCGGGACAGAAAATGAAAAACTGTTTTTT.

This chain uses TRBV7-9 with TRBJ2-1; D is possibly TRBD1 (5 bases). The CDR3 consists of 12 residues. Germline loops: CDR1 SEHNR, CDR2 FQNEAQ (reference sequence). The V end lost 3 bases, the J end lost 15 bases, and 15 bases lay between the germline ends. CDR3 nucleotide sequence: TGTGCCAGCAGCTTTGACAGCGTAAAGGGGTTCTTC. Amino acids: CASSFDSVKGFF.

The chain has TRBV6-5 and TRBJ2-7; TRBD1 matches at 7 bases. This CDR3 has 14 residues. Germline V gene lookup returns CDR1 MNHEY and CDR2 SVGAGI. V dropped 5 bases and J dropped 2; count of bases not matched to a gene: 6. The CDR3 reads CASSREGQTYEQYF. The CDR3 nucleotides are TGTGCCAGCAGTCGAGAGGGACAGACCTACGAGCAGTACTTC.

This chain connects TRBV18 to TRBJ1-1; the D gene is possibly TRBD1 (6 bases). The CDR3 has 14 residues. The germline CDR1 and CDR2 sequences are KGHSH and LQKENI. Trimming left V 6 bases short and J 8 bases short, with 19 bases between. CDR3 loop: CASSLYSAGAEAFF. CDR3 DNA: TGTGCCAGCTCCCTATATAGTGCAGGGGCAGAAGCTTTCTTT. Using reference TRBV18 and TRBJ1-1 for the parts outside the CDR3, the full variable domain is NAGVMQNPRHLVRRRGQEARLRCSPMKGHSHVYWYRQLPEEGLKFMVYLQKENIIDESGMPKERFSAEFPKEGPSILRIQQVVRGDSAAYFCASSLYSAGAEAFFGQGTRLTVV.

This chain joins TRBV2 and TRBJ1-2; D uncertain. The CDR3 consists of 13 residues. V lost 4 bases to trimming and J lost 2 bases, with 8 bases between them. Germline CDR1 is SNHLY and CDR2 is FYNNEI. CDR3 DNA: TGTGCCAGCAGTGTGCTAGTGAACTATGGCTACACCTTC. Translation gives CASSVLVNYGYTF.

This sequence joins TRBV19 and TRBJ2-7; D might be TRBD1 (6 bases). CDR1 and CDR2 from the germline V gene are LNHDA and SQIVND (reference sequence). The V end lost 1 base, the J end lost 4 bases, and 11 bases lay between the germline ends. CDR3 length equals 14 residues. The CDR3 coding sequence is TGTGCCAGTAGTATAGGACAGGAAAATTACGAGCAGTACTTC. Translating gives CASSIGQENYEQYF.

The gene calls are TRBV6-5 and TRBJ1-5; D is unresolved. The CDR3 contains 12 residues. Germline V gene lookup returns CDR1 MNHEY and CDR2 SVGAGI. V shed 5 bases and J shed 6 bases, with 8 bases lying between them. Written as DNA, the CDR3 is TGTGCCAGCAGTCATTTTGGTCAGCCCCAGCATTTT. Translated, it gives CASSHFGQPQHF.

The V and J genes are TRBV18 and TRBJ2-2; D is unclear. Trimming removed 5 bases from V and 2 bases from J, with 6 bases in between. This CDR3 is 13 amino acids long. Germline V gene sequence: CDR1 KGHSH, CDR2 LQKENI. CDR3 protein: CASSGRNTGELFF. Here the CDR3 DNA reads TGTGCCAGCTCAGGGCGAAACACCGGGGAGCTGTTTTTT.

The V gene is TRBV7-2, the J gene TRBJ2-7; tentative D call: TRBD1 (6 bases). Trimming removed 5 bases at V and 1 base at J, with 12 bases between. Germline lookup yields CDR1 SGHTA and CDR2 FQGNSA. This CDR3 contains 14 residues. The CDR3 reads CASSLQTGSYEQYF. Here the CDR3 DNA reads TGTGCCAGCAGCCTACAGACAGGATCCTACGAGCAGTACTTC. Full variable domain (missing parts from reference TRBV7-2 and TRBJ2-7): GAGVSQSPSNKVTEKGKDVELRCDPISGHTALYWYRQSLGQGLEFLIYFQGNSAPDKSGLPSDRFSAERTGGSVSTLTIQRTQQEDSAVYLCASSLQTGSYEQYFGPGTRLTVT.

This chain connects TRBV21-1 to TRBJ2-7. TRBV21-1 is assigned pseudogene status. CDR3 size: 15 residues. CDR3 loop: CASSCKGGQGDEQYF. The DNA for the CDR3 is TGTGCCAGCAGCTGCAAGGGGGGGCAGGGGGACGAGCAGTACTTC.

V gene TRBV6-1 combines with J gene TRBJ1-1; D possibly corresponds to TRBD1 (5 bases). Germline V CDR1 and CDR2: MNHNS, SASEGT. V gave up 2 bases and J gave up 6 bases, with 13 bases separating them. CDR3 length equals 14 residues. In DNA form, the CDR3 reads TGTGCCAGCAGTGAACGGGCAGGGAATTCTGAAGCTTTCTTT. It encodes CASSERAGNSEAFF.

The chain carries TRBV4-1 and TRBJ2-7, with D maybe TRBD2 (6 bases). V lost 0 bases and J 2 bases, leaving 14 bases between the germline ends. The CDR3 spans 16 residues. CDR1 is MGHRA, CDR2 YSYEKL, per germline. Here the CDR3 DNA reads TGCGCCAGCAGCCAAGATCTTGCGGACTACGCCTACGAGCAGTACTTC. Protein: CASSQDLADYAYEQYF.

V and J are TRBV18 and TRBJ1-2, with D unclear. V dropped 6 bases and J dropped 3 bases, with 14 bases sitting between them. Germline V lookup: CDR1 KGHSH, CDR2 LQKENI. The CDR3 has 14 residues. CDR3 coding DNA: TGTGCCAGCTCCATGGACTTGAATGACTATGGCTACACCTTC. Its translation: CASSMDLNDYGYTF.

The chain employs TRBV4-3 and TRBJ1-4, with 9 nucleotides matching TRBD1. Per the germline V gene, CDR1 is LGHNA and CDR2 is YSLEER. The J segment lost 5 bases and the V segment lost 3 bases, leaving 4 bases of the junction unmatched. The CDR3 contains 15 residues. CDR3 in DNA: TGCGCCAGCAGCCAGACCGGGACAGGGAATGAAAAACTGTTTTTT. This codes for CASSQTGTGNEKLFF.